The entry that follows covers one TCR beta chain sequence. Its antigen is undetermined. Authors' analysis steps: ImmunoSEQ gave junction-only sequences without quality scores, so filtering differed. Assay: immunoSEQ multiplex PCR; the TCRdb copy retains only in-frame clones and omits some. Clone size and the V and J calls come from that table; the DNA yielded D and trimming. The data show around 2.1 million clones, approximately 96% seen once. The data were taken from a study of shared clonotypes between healthy human individuals. Study-level results: Blood was the only sampled material, and tissue repertoires likely differ.

Trimming cost V 0 bases and J 6 bases; bases outside gene matches: 4. This CDR3 has 15 residues. The germline gives CDR1 SGHRS, CDR2 YFSETQ. Material for sequencing was naive CD4+ T cells sorted from blood. Indicated subset: CD45RA+ positively selected. This TCR was recovered from a man between 18 and 29 years old in good health. The V call is TRBV5-1, the J call TRBJ2-1, with 9 nucleotides matching TRBD2. The CDR3 loop reads CASSLDGTSSNEQFF. For the CDR3, the DNA is TGCGCCAGCAGCTTGGATGGGACTAGCTCCAATGAGCAGTTCTTC.